This TCR beta chain is drawn from a study of yellow fever vaccine responses in identical twins. As to this clonotype: What it binds is unknown.

Overall study findings and caveats: Reportedly, twins showed a vaccine T cell response that looked partly convergent and partly personalized.

In TCRdb, the RT-PCR reads were re-called with MiXCR into one record per CDR3 protein. The sample shows fewer than 7,000 distinct CDR3 sequences, around 79% of them seen only once. The sequence came from a woman aged 18-35 years who received the yellow fever vaccine. Source: T cells from blood (PBMCs), unsorted or a sorted subset (not recorded which), taken before or after yellow fever vaccination (not recorded which).

CDR3 in amino acids: CASSPTGSTDTQYF. CDR3 nucleotides: TGTGCCAGCAGCCCAACAGGGTCCACAGATACGCAGTATTTT. The chain carries TRBV7-9 and TRBJ2-3; possibly TRBD1 for D (6 bases). V dropped 5 bases and J dropped 2 bases, with 11 bases sitting between them. Germline loops: CDR1 SEHNR, CDR2 FQNEAQ (reference sequence). This CDR3 spans 14 amino acids.